This record covers a single T cell receptor (beta chain). This sample is drawn from a study of blood T cell repertoires in COVID-19. The method was immunoSEQ multiplex PCR; TCRdb's version includes in-frame clones alone and lacks a portion of them. This sample has approximately 140,000 clones, with 80% to 90% found just once. Germline CDR1 is SGHKS and CDR2 is YYEKEE (reference sequence). V dropped 4 bases and J dropped 4; count of bases not matched to a gene: 0. The CDR3 covers 12 residues. Individuals drawn from some 25 US areas were roughly 18 to 100 years old. Participants had their cohort set by participant-reported clinical history.

Sample: PBMCs or T cells enriched from blood (not recorded which). This receptor was identified in a man between 35 and 55 years old with acute COVID-19. The chain employs TRBV5-5 and TRBJ1-1, with TRBD1 matching over 8 bases. CDR3: CASSDRGTEAFF. The CDR3 bases are TGTGCCAGCAGCGACAGGGGCACTGAAGCTTTCTTT.